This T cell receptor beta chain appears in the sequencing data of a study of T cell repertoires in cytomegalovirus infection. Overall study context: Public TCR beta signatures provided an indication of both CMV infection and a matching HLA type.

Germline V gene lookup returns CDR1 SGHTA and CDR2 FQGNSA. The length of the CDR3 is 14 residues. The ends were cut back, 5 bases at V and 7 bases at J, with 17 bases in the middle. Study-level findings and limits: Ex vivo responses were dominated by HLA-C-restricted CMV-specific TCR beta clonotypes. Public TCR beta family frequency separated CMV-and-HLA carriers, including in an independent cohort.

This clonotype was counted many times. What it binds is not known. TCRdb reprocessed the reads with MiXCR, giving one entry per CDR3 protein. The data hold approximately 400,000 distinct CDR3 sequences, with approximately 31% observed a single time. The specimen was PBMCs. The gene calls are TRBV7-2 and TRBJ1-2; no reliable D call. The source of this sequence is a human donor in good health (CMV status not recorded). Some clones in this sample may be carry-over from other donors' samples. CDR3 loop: CASSPYYQAAGYTF. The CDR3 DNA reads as TGTGCCAGCAGCCCATATTACCAGGCGGCTGGCTACACCTTC.